This entry lists 16 T cell receptor beta chains sequenced from one sample in a study of T cell responses to AZD1222 COVID-19 vaccine. Profiled with immunoSEQ multiplex PCR; TCRdb holds only in-frame clones, not every one. In the table there are tens of thousands of clones, 80% to 90% of which are singletons. The sample was peripheral blood, taken 28 days after the second AZD1222 dose. These receptors originate from an adult who received the AZD1222 COVID-19 vaccine.

This chain uses TRBV28 with TRBJ1-5; D is perhaps TRBD1 (5 bases). V lost 6 bases, J lost 6 bases, and 18 bases lay in between. This CDR3 is 15 amino acids long. In germline, CDR1 is MDHEN, CDR2 SYDVKM. The CDR3 reads CASSRGQEGSQPQHF. In DNA, the CDR3 is TGTGCCAGCAGCCGCGGGCAGGAGGGGAGTCAGCCCCAGCATTTT.

The chain joins TRBV7-9 to TRBJ2-7, with D possibly called TRBD1 or TRBD2 (5 bases each). V was clipped by 4 bases and J by 2 bases, with 12 bases between them. The CDR3 is 14 amino acids. CDR1 is SEHNR and CDR2 is FQNEAQ in the germline V gene (reference sequence). The CDR3 here is CASSSAGRTYEQYF. CDR3 DNA: TGTGCCAGCAGCTCGGCAGGGAGAACCTACGAGCAGTACTTC.

Regarding this clone: The junction departs from the called germline gene at one end, perhaps through a read error. The chain links TRBV28 to TRBJ1-4; D remains unclear. The V gene's germline CDR1 is MDHEN and CDR2 SYDVKM. This CDR3 has 14 amino acids. The CDR3 region is CASSSYPTNEKLFF. The CDR3 DNA is TGTGCCAGCAGTTCTTATCCAACAAATGAAAAACTGTTTTTT.

The chain employs TRBV19 and TRBJ2-5, with D possibly TRBD1 on 7 matching bases. Germline-derived CDR1 and CDR2 are LNHDA and SQIVND (reference sequence). This CDR3 spans 15 amino acids. V lost 4 bases to trimming and J lost 4 bases, with 16 bases between them. The CDR3: CASSSTNRGGETQYF. The CDR3 coding sequence is TGTGCCAGTAGTAGCACAAACAGGGGAGGAGAGACCCAGTACTTC. Supplemented by reference TRBV19 and TRBJ2-5, the full variable domain reads DGGITQSPKYLFRKEGQNVTLSCEQNLNHDAMYWYRQDPGQGLRLIYYSQIVNDFQKGDIAEGYSVSREKKESFPLTVTSAQKNPTAFYLCASSSTNRGGETQYFGPGTRLLVL.

This clone was detected only once. The chain couples TRBV6-5 to TRBJ2-1; no definite D call. This CDR3 has 12 residues. V lost 4 bases, J lost 7 bases, and 8 bases lay in between. CDR1 is MNHEY, CDR2 SVGAGI, per germline. The CDR3 DNA sequence: TGTGCCAGCAGTTGGATTCTTAATGAGCAGTTCTTC. Protein sequence: CASSWILNEQFF.

This rearrangement joins TRBV12-3 or TRBV12-4 to TRBJ1-2; D possibly corresponds to TRBD1 (6 bases). Trimming removed 2 bases from V and 6 bases from J, with 7 bases in between. The CDR3 runs to 12 residues. The CDR3 DNA sequence: TGTGCCAGCAGTTTAAGACAGGATGGCTACACCTTC. This encodes CASSLRQDGYTF.

The sample holds one count of this clone. The CDR3 region is CASSSGGTGYEQYF. CDR3 coding DNA: TGTGCCAGCAGTTCGGGGGGGACCGGCTACGAGCAGTACTTC. The V call is TRBV27, the J call TRBJ2-7, with TRBD2 matching 8 bases. In germline, CDR1 is MNHEY, CDR2 SMNVEV (reference sequence). The ends lost 4 bases at V and 3 bases at J; junction bases unmatched: 5. This CDR3 contains 14 residues.

This clone has just one count. The chain links TRBV24-1 to TRBJ2-2, with D possibly TRBD2 on 5 matching bases. CDR3 size: 16 residues. Germline V gives CDR1 KGHDR, CDR2 SFDVKD. V shed 4 bases and J shed 1 base, with 12 bases lying between them. Here the CDR3 reads CATSEFSGKNTGELFF. The CDR3, as DNA: TGTGCCACCAGTGAATTCTCCGGGAAGAACACCGGGGAGCTGTTTTTT.

This rearrangement joins TRBV6-1 to TRBJ2-2; TRBD2 agrees at 8 bases. This CDR3 comprises 15 residues. V shed 3 bases and J 6 bases; nucleotides not matched to a gene: 6. The germline CDR1 and CDR2 sequences are MNHNS and SASEGT. The CDR3 protein is CASSEVSGAPGELFF. The CDR3 bases are TGTGCCAGCAGTGAGGTTAGCGGGGCCCCCGGGGAGCTGTTTTTT.

Only a few counts were recorded for this clone. V gene TRBV11-3 combines with J gene TRBJ2-7, with D maybe TRBD2 (6 bases). The germline gives CDR1 SGHNT, CDR2 YENEEA. This CDR3 is built from 15 residues. V was shortened by 3 bases and J by 0 bases, with 12 bases between the two germline ends. The CDR3 coding sequence is TGTGCCAGCAGCTTGGAGGGTGATCCCTCCTACGAGCAGTACTTC. It yields the protein CASSLEGDPSYEQYF.

V is TRBV25-1 and J is TRBJ2-1; D not certain. V lost 5 bases and J lost 5, with 10 bases in between. Per germline, CDR1 MGHDK and CDR2 SYGVNS. The CDR3 extends over 13 amino acids. The CDR3 loop is CASSLAGDNEQFF. In nucleotides, the CDR3 is TGTGCCAGCAGTTTAGCCGGCGACAATGAGCAGTTCTTC. Combining the CDR3 with reference TRBV25-1 and TRBJ2-1 gives the whole variable domain EADIYQTPRYLVIGTGKKITLECSQTMGHDKMYWYQQDPGMELHLIHYSYGVNSTEKGDLSSESTVSRIRTEHFPLTLESARPSHTSQYLCASSLAGDNEQFFGPGTRLTVL.

The chain couples TRBV2 to TRBJ2-1; possible D gene TRBD2, 6 bases. The CDR3 is made up of 14 amino acids. V lost 7 bases and J 3 bases, leaving 13 bases between the germline ends. Germline V gives CDR1 SNHLY, CDR2 FYNNEI. The CDR3 sequence is CASIPPGDYNEQFF. The CDR3 DNA reads TGTGCCAGCATTCCTCCGGGGGACTACAATGAGCAGTTCTTC.

The genes are TRBV19 and TRBJ2-1, with D possibly being TRBD1 (5 bases). V dropped 3 bases and J dropped 7 bases, with 19 bases sitting between them. Germline V gene lookup returns CDR1 LNHDA and CDR2 SQIVND (reference sequence). The CDR3 has 16 residues. CDR3 sequence (DNA): TGTGCCAGTAGTATCCAGGGAAGGGCCCCTCTAAATGAGCAGTTCTTC. Its translation: CASSIQGRAPLNEQFF.

The chain recombines TRBV25-1 with TRBJ1-1; 9 bases are shared with TRBD1. This CDR3 has 15 amino acids. The germline V gene has CDR1 MGHDK and CDR2 SYGVNS. V lost 3 bases to trimming and J lost 5 bases; unmatched junction nucleotides: 7. The CDR3 region has the DNA TGTGCCAGCAGTGATCCGGGACAGGGTCGGACTGAAGCTTTCTTT. It is translated as CASSDPGQGRTEAFF.

The V gene is TRBV11-3, the J gene TRBJ1-1; TRBD1 agrees at 10 bases. The junction had 6 bases not matched to a gene; V was cut back by 5 bases and J by 12 bases. Per the germline V gene, CDR1 is SGHNT and CDR2 is YENEEA. The CDR3 length is 12 residues. CDR3 loop: CASSQTGGRTFF. CDR3 bases: TGTGCCAGCAGCCAGACAGGGGGCAGGACTTTCTTT.

The genes are TRBV3-1 (or the pseudogene TRBV3-2) and TRBJ1-5; a possible D gene is TRBD1 (5 bases). Trimming pared 5 bases from V and 2 bases from J, leaving 10 bases between. The CDR3 is made up of 14 amino acids. CDR1 and CDR2 from the germline V gene are LGHDT and YNNKEL (reference sequence). CDR3 region: CASSYSGGNQPQHF. The CDR3 DNA reads as TGTGCCAGCAGCTACTCGGGGGGCAATCAGCCCCAGCATTTT.